The 21 T cell receptor beta chains given below trace back to one sample, sequenced in a study of blood T cell repertoires in COVID-19. The assay was immunoSEQ multiplex PCR, and TCRdb's table has in-frame clones only and misses some. The table includes 120,000 to 150,000 clones, roughly 90% detected once. The specimen sequenced was PBMCs or T cells enriched from blood (not recorded which). These receptors originate from a woman in her thirties with acute COVID-19.

This sequence joins TRBV5-6 and TRBJ1-1; D unclear. The CDR3 has 14 amino acids. Germline CDR1 and CDR2: SGHDT and YYEEEE. V was trimmed by 1 base and J by 2 bases, leaving 9 bases between them. Here the CDR3 reads CASSLYSLNTEAFF. CDR3 coding DNA: TGTGCCAGCAGCTTGTATTCCCTAAACACTGAAGCTTTCTTT.

The chain is built from TRBV28 and TRBJ2-2; 9 bases are a match to TRBD2. The CDR3 runs to 14 residues. V was clipped by 6 bases and J by 6 bases; unmatched bases: 5. Germline assignment: CDR1 MDHEN and CDR2 SYDVKM. This CDR3 is CASRASGTAGELFF. In nucleotides, the CDR3 is TGTGCCAGCAGGGCTAGCGGGACGGCCGGGGAGCTGTTTTTT.

This chain uses TRBV28 with TRBJ1-1, with D possibly TRBD1 on 6 matching bases. The CDR3 length is 15 residues. Trimming removed 6 bases from V and 1 base from J, with 15 bases in between. Germline CDR1 is MDHEN and CDR2 is SYDVKM. The CDR3 coding sequence is TGTGCCAGCAGCCCATGGGGGCAGACGAACACTGAAGCTTTCTTT. Translated: CASSPWGQTNTEAFF.

This chain joins TRBV7-8 and TRBJ2-3, with TRBD2 matching 11 bases. The CDR3 sequence is 20 residues long. Looked up from germline, CDR1 is SGHVS and CDR2 is FQNEAQ. The V and J ends lost 1 base and 0 bases, in that order; junction bases with no gene match: 12. CDR3 sequence (DNA): TGTGCCAGCAGCTTAGTTTACGGGACTAGCGGAACCTCTAGCACAGATACGCAGTATTTT. This encodes CASSLVYGTSGTSSTDTQYF.

V and J are TRBV27 and TRBJ2-3; the D is unclear. V lost 6 bases and J 6 bases, leaving 16 bases between the germline ends. CDR3 length equals 14 residues. CDR1 is MNHEY, CDR2 SMNVEV, per germline (reference sequence). The CDR3 region has the DNA TGTGCCAGCAGCCCTCGCGGTCCGGTGGATACGCAGTATTTT. Its translation: CASSPRGPVDTQYF.

This clone was seen more than once but under ten times. The rearrangement uses TRBV5-3 and TRBJ1-1, with TRBD1 as a possible D gene (6 bases). TRBV5-3 is filed as an ORF, its function uncertain. The CDR3 has 14 amino acids. Between the trimmed V and J ends, which lost 4 bases and 6 bases, there was a span of 16 bases. The CDR3, as DNA: TGTGCCAGAAGCGGCACAGGGTCATCGGCTGAAGCTTTCTTT. Translating gives CARSGTGSSAEAFF.

The V call is TRBV3-1 (or the pseudogene TRBV3-2), the J call TRBJ2-3, with TRBD2 matching over 14 bases. With V trimmed by 4 bases and J by 4 bases, 4 bases remained unmatched. In germline, CDR1 is LGHDT, CDR2 YNNKEL (reference sequence). This CDR3 comprises 16 residues. In DNA form, the CDR3 reads TGTGCCAGCAGCCTCGGGACTAGCGGGAGCCCAGATACGCAGTATTTT. Translating it yields CASSLGTSGSPDTQYF.

The rearrangement joins TRBV5-1 to TRBJ2-7; TRBD2 matches 10 bases. V shed 2 bases and J 2 bases; nucleotides not matched to a gene: 4. Germline loops: CDR1 SGHRS, CDR2 YFSETQ. There are 15 residues in the CDR3. The CDR3 nucleotides read TGCGCCAGCAGCTTACCGGGACTAGCGACCTACGAGCAGTACTTC. It codes for CASSLPGLATYEQYF. The full variable domain, its missing parts supplied by reference TRBV5-1 and TRBJ2-7, is KAGVTQTPRYLIKTRGQQVTLSCSPISGHRSVSWYQQTPGQGLQFLFEYFSETQRNKGNFPGRFSGRQFSNSRSEMNVSTLELGDSALYLCASSLPGLATYEQYFGPGTRLTVT.

The chain links TRBV4-3 to TRBJ1-2, with D possibly TRBD1 on 5 matching bases. The CDR3 runs 15 residues. Trimming shortened V by 0 bases and J by 2 bases, and 10 bases separated the two germline ends. Germline V gene data show CDR1 as LGHNA and CDR2 as YSLEER. The CDR3 reads CASSQDDSENYGYTF. Here the CDR3 DNA reads TGCGCCAGCAGCCAAGATGACAGCGAGAACTATGGCTACACCTTC.

The V call is TRBV29-1, the J call TRBJ2-6; perhaps TRBD1 as D (6 bases). The ends were cut back, 7 bases at V and 0 bases at J, with 19 bases in the middle. CDR1 and CDR2 (germline): SQVTM, ANQGSEA. The CDR3 contains 17 residues. CDR3 region: CSALRDTGYSGANVLTF. DNA of the CDR3: TGCAGCGCTCTCCGGGACACGGGTTACTCTGGGGCCAACGTCCTGACTTTC.

This clone was seen only a few times. The CDR3 carries no conserved terminal phenylalanine or tryptophan, so it likely arises from a read error. The DNA is omitted, as the CDR3 cannot be located on it reliably, and the CDR3 follows TCRdb's listing. This sequence joins TRBV30 and TRBJ1-2; TRBD1 reflects the table's D call only, with no check against the DNA. Germline CDR1 is GTSNPN and CDR2 is SVGIG (reference sequence). The CDR3 spans 11 amino acids, including both terminal residues. The CDR3 protein is CAWRSTGTCLL.

In DNA form, the CDR3 reads TGTGCCAGCAGTTATCGGGCAGGGTGTCAGCCCCAGCATTTT. It translates to CASSYRAGCQPQHF. The J gene is TRBJ1-5, the V gene TRBV6-9, with D tentatively TRBD1 (5 bases). Germline V gives CDR1 MNHGY, CDR2 SVAAGI. This CDR3 is built from 14 residues. V lost 2 bases and J lost 6, with 11 bases in between.

V is TRBV4-3 and J is TRBJ2-7, with 9 positions matching TRBD1. V lost 0 bases and J lost 4; bases outside the gene matches: 7. Germline assignment: CDR1 LGHNA and CDR2 YSLEER. The CDR3 extends over 16 amino acids. CDR3 in DNA: TGCGCCAGCAGCCAAGACTACAGGGGGCAGGTTTACGAGCAGTACTTC. Amino acids: CASSQDYRGQVYEQYF.

The chain links TRBV19 to TRBJ1-2, with 8 positions matching TRBD1. Germline CDR1 is LNHDA and CDR2 is SQIVND (reference sequence). V trimming: 2 bases; J trimming: 4 bases; junction bases outside the gene matches: 12. The CDR3 has 17 amino acids. CDR3 residues: CASSISAGPDRGYGYTF. Written as DNA, the CDR3 is TGTGCCAGTAGTATATCCGCGGGCCCAGACAGGGGCTATGGCTACACCTTC. The full variable domain, its missing parts supplied by reference TRBV19 and TRBJ1-2, is DGGITQSPKYLFRKEGQNVTLSCEQNLNHDAMYWYRQDPGQGLRLIYYSQIVNDFQKGDIAEGYSVSREKKESFPLTVTSAQKNPTAFYLCASSISAGPDRGYGYTFGSGTRLTVV.

The chain carries TRBV21-1 and TRBJ1-2; the tabulated D call, TRBD1, remains unverified against the DNA. TRBV21-1 is shown as a pseudogene. The CDR3 extends over 15 amino acids. CDR3 region: CASIKNRGPNYGYTF. CDR3 bases: TGTGCCAGCATCAAAAACAGGGGGCCCAACTATGGCTACACCTTC.

The rearrangement links TRBV30 to TRBJ2-3, with a possible D match to TRBD1 (5 bases). The germline V and J ends were trimmed by 1 base and 0 bases, with 8 bases remaining between them. The CDR3 consists of 14 residues. Germline CDR1 GTSNPN, CDR2 SVGIG (reference sequence). In DNA, the CDR3 is TGTGCCTGGAGTGGTGGGGCTAGCACAGATACGCAGTATTTT. It translates to CAWSGGASTDTQYF.

This clone was counted ten times or more. The limits of the CDR3 on the DNA are not certain, so only TCRdb's listed CDR3 is given. The J gene is TRBJ1-1, the V gene TRBV21-1; the table's D gene call, TRBD1, was not cross checked with the DNA. TRBV21-1 is labeled a pseudogene. Ends included, the CDR3 has 15 residues. The chain's CDR3 is CATTASWGHGTEAFF.

V usage is TRBV11-3 and J usage is TRBJ2-1; maybe TRBD2 (6 bases). V gave up 3 bases and J gave up 4 bases, with 10 bases separating them. The CDR3 spans 14 residues. Germline CDR1 and CDR2: SGHNT and YENEEA. CDR3 bases: TGTGCCAGCAGCTTCGGCGGGGAATACAATGAGCAGTTCTTC. It specifies CASSFGGEYNEQFF.

The chain links TRBV28 to TRBJ2-1, with D possibly TRBD2 on 7 matching bases. The CDR3 has 14 residues. The germline V gene has CDR1 MDHEN and CDR2 SYDVKM. Trimming removed 6 bases at V and 2 bases at J, with 11 bases between. For the CDR3, the DNA is TGTGCCAGCAGAGGGGGGGGAACCTACAATGAGCAGTTCTTC. This translates into CASRGGGTYNEQFF.

The chain carries TRBV4-1 and TRBJ1-3, with 9 bases matching TRBD1. CDR3 length equals 18 residues. V shed 4 bases and J 1 base; nucleotides not matched to a gene: 11. Germline lookup yields CDR1 MGHRA and CDR2 YSYEKL. CDR3 in DNA: TGCGCCAGCAGCCTGATGGGGGACAGGGAGTGGTCTGGAAACACCATATATTTT. It specifies CASSLMGDREWSGNTIYF.

Points on this clone: The same CDR3 is also encoded by other DNA sequences in this sample. The genes are TRBV29-1 and TRBJ2-7; tentatively, D is TRBD2 (5 bases). Per germline, CDR1 SQVTM and CDR2 ANQGSEA. Trimming shortened V by 4 bases and J by 0 bases, and 10 bases separated the two germline ends. This CDR3 comprises 13 residues. The CDR3 loop reads CSVVSGSSYEQYF. CDR3 coding DNA: TGCAGCGTTGTCAGCGGAAGCTCCTACGAGCAGTACTTC.